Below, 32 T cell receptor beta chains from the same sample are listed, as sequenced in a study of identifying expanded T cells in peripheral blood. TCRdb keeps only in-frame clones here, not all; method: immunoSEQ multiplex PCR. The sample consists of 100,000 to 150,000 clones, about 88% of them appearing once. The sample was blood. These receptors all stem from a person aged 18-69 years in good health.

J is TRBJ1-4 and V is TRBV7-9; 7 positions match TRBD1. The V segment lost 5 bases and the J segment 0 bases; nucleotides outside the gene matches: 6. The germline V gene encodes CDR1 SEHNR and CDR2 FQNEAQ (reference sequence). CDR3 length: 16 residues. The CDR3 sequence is CASSPQGGATNEKLFF. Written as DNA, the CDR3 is TGTGCCAGCAGCCCCCAGGGGGGTGCAACTAATGAAAAACTGTTTTTT.

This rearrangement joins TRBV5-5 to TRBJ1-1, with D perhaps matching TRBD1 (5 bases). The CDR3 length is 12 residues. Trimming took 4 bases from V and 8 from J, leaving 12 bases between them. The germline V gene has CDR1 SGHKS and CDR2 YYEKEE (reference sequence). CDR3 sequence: CASSTPGREAFF. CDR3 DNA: TGTGCCAGCAGCACCCCAGGGAGGGAAGCTTTCTTT.

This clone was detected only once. This CDR3 reads CASSPRQGLNTEAFF. Written as DNA, the CDR3 is TGTGCCAGCAGTCCACGACAGGGATTGAACACTGAAGCTTTCTTT. J is TRBJ1-1 and V is TRBV6-5, with 7 bases lining up with TRBD1. The CDR3 has 15 residues. V shed 5 bases and J 0 bases; nucleotides not matched to a gene: 6. Germline V gene sequence: CDR1 MNHEY, CDR2 SVGAGI.

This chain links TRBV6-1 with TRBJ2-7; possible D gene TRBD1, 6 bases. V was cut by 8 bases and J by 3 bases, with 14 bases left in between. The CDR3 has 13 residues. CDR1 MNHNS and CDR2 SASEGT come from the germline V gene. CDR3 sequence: CASGFTGYYEQYF. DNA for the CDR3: TGTGCCAGCGGTTTTACAGGGTACTACGAGCAGTACTTC.

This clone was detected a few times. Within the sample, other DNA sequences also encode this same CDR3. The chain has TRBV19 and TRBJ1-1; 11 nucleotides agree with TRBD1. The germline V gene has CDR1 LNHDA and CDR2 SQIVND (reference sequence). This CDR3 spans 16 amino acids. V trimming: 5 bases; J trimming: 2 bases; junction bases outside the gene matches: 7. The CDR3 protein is CASSAPGQGVNTEAFF. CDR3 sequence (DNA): TGTGCCAGTAGTGCCCCGGGACAGGGGGTAAACACTGAAGCTTTCTTT.

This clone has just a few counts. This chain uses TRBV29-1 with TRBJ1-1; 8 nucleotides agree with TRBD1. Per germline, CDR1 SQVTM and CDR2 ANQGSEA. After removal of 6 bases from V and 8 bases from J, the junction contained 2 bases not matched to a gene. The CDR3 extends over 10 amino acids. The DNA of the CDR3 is TGCAGCGTGTGGACAGGGGAAGCTTTCTTT. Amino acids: CSVWTGEAFF.

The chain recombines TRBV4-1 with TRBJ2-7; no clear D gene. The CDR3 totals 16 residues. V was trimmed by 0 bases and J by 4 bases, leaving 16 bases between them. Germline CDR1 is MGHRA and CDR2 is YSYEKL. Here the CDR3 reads CASSQDRSDLGYEQYF. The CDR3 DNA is TGCGCCAGCAGCCAAGATCGGTCAGACCTGGGGTACGAGCAGTACTTC.

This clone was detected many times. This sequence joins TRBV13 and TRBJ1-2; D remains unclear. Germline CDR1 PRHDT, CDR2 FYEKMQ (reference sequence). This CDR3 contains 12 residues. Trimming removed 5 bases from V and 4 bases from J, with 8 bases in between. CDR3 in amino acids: CASSTVGYGYTF. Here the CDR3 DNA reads TGTGCCAGCAGCACCGTAGGCTATGGCTACACCTTC.

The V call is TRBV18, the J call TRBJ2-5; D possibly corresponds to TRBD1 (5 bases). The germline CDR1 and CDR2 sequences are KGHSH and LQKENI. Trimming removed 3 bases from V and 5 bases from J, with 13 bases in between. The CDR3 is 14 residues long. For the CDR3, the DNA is TGTGCCAGCTCACCCGCCAGGGTCGGGGAGACCCAGTACTTC. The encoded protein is CASSPARVGETQYF.

CDR3 sequence (DNA): TGCGCCAGCAGCATGTCGGGGGTGAAACCAGATACGCAGTATTTT. Residues: CASSMSGVKPDTQYF. V usage is TRBV5-1 and J usage is TRBJ2-3; D possibly corresponds to TRBD2 (6 bases). The germline V and J ends were trimmed by 4 bases and 4 bases, with 16 bases remaining between them. Germline-derived CDR1 and CDR2 are SGHRS and YFSETQ. CDR3 length: 15 residues. Drawing the rest from reference TRBV5-1 and TRBJ2-3, the complete variable domain is KAGVTQTPRYLIKTRGQQVTLSCSPISGHRSVSWYQQTPGQGLQFLFEYFSETQRNKGNFPGRFSGRQFSNSRSEMNVSTLELGDSALYLCASSMSGVKPDTQYFGPGTRLTVL.

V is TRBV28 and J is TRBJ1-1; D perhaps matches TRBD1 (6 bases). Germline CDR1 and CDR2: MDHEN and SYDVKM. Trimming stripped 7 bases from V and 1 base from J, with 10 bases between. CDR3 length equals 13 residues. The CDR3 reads CASILTGNTEAFF. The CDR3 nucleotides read TGTGCCAGCATCCTGACAGGGAACACTGAAGCTTTCTTT.

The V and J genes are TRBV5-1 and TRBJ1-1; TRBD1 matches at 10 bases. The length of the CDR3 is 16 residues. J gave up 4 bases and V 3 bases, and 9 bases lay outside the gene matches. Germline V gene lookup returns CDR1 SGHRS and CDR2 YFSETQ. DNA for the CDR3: TGCGCCAGCAGCTCACGACTGGGACAGGGGCTCACTGAAGCTTTCTTT. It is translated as CASSSRLGQGLTEAFF. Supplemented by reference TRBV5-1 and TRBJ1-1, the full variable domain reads KAGVTQTPRYLIKTRGQQVTLSCSPISGHRSVSWYQQTPGQGLQFLFEYFSETQRNKGNFPGRFSGRQFSNSRSEMNVSTLELGDSALYLCASSSRLGQGLTEAFFGQGTRLTVV.

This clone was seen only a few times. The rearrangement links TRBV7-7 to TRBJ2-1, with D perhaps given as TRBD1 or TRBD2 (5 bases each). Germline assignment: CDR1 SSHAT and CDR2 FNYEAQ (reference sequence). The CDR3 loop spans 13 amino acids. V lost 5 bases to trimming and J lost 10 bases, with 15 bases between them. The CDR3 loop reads CASSTHRSGEQFF. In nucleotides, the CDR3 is TGTGCCAGCAGCACCCACAGGAGCGGAGAGCAGTTCTTC.

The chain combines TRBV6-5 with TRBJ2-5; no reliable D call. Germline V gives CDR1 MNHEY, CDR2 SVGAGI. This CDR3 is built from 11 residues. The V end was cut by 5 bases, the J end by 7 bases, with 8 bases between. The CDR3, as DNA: TGTGCCAGCAGTCTCGGTTGGACCCAGTACTTC. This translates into CASSLGWTQYF.

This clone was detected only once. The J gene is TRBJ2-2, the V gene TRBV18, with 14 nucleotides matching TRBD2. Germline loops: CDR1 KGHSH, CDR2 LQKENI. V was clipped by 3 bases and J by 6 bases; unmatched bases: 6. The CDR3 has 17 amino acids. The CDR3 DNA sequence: TGTGCCAGCTCACCCCTGGGACTAGCGGGAGCTTCCGGGGAGCTGTTTTTT. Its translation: CASSPLGLAGASGELFF.

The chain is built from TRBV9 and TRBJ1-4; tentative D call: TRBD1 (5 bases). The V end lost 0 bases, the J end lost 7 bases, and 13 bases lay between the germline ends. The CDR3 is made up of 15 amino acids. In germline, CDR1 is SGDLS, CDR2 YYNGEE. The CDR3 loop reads CASSVVPGVGEKLFF. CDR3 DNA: TGTGCCAGCAGCGTAGTCCCGGGGGTGGGTGAAAAACTGTTTTTT. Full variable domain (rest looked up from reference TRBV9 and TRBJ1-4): DSGVTQTPKHLITATGQRVTLRCSPRSGDLSVYWYQQSLDQGLQFLIQYYNGEERAKGNILERFSAQQFPDLHSELNLSSLELGDSALYFCASSVVPGVGEKLFFGSGTQLSVL.

The CDR3 nucleotides read TGTGCCAGTAGTTGGAGCAATCAGCCCCAGCATTTT. Translating it yields CASSWSNQPQHF. The chain joins TRBV19 to TRBJ1-5; no firm D call. CDR3 size: 12 residues. V was shortened by 5 bases and J by 1 base, with 3 bases between the two germline ends. Per the germline V gene, CDR1 is LNHDA and CDR2 is SQIVND (reference sequence).

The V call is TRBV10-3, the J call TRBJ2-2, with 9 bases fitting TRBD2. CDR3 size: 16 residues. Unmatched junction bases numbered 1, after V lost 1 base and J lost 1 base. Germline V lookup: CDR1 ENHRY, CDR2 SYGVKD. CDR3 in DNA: TGTGCCATCAGTGAGTTTAGCGGGGGGAACACCGGGGAGCTGTTTTTT. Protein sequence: CAISEFSGGNTGELFF.

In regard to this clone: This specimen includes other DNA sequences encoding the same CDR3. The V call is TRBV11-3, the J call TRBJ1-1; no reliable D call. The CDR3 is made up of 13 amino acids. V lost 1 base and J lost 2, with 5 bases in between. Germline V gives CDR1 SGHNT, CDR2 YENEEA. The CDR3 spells CASSLGGNTEAFF. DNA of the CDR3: TGTGCCAGCAGCTTAGGAGGTAACACTGAAGCTTTCTTT.

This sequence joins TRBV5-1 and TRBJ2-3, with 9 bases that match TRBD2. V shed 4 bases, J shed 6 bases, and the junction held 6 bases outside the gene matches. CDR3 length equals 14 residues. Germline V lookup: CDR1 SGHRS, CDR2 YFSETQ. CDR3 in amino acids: CASSLEREVDTQYF. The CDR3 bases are TGCGCCAGCAGCCTTGAGCGGGAGGTGGATACGCAGTATTTT.

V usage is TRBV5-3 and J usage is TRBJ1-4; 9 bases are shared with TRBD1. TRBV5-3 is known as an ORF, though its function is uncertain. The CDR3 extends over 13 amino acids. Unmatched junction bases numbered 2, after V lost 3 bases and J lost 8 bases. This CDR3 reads CARSSGTGEKLFF. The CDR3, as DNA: TGTGCCAGAAGCTCGGGGACAGGGGAAAAACTGTTTTTT.

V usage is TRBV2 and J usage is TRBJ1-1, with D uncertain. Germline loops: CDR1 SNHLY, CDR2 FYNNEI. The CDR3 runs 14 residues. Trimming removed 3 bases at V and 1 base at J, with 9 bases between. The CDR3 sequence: CASSEGRTNTEAFF. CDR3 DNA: TGTGCCAGCAGTGAGGGCAGGACGAACACTGAAGCTTTCTTT.

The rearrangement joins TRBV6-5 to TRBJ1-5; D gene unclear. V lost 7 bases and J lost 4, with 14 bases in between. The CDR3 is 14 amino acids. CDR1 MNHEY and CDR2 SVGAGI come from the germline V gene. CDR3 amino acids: CASIQTSGNQPQHF. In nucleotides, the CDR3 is TGTGCCAGCATCCAGACCTCAGGTAATCAGCCCCAGCATTTT.

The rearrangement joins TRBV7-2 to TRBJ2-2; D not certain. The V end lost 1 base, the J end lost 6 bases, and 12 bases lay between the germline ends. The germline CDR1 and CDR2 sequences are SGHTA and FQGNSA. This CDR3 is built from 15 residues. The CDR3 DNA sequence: TGTGCCAGCAGCTTAGTGGGTCGTAAGGCCGGGGAGCTGTTTTTT. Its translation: CASSLVGRKAGELFF.

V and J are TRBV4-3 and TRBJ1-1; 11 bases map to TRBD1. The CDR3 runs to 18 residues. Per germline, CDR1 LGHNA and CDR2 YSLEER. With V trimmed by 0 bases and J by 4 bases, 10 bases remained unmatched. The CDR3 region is CASSQEDRGHRGSTEAFF. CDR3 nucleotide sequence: TGCGCCAGCAGCCAAGAGGACAGGGGGCATAGGGGGAGCACTGAAGCTTTCTTT.

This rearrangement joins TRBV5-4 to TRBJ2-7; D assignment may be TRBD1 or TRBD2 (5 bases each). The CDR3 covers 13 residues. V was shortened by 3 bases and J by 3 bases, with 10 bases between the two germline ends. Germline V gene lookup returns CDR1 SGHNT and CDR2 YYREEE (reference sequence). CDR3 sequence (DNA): TGTGCCAGCAGCTACCGGGACGGCTACGAGCAGTACTTC. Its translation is CASSYRDGYEQYF.

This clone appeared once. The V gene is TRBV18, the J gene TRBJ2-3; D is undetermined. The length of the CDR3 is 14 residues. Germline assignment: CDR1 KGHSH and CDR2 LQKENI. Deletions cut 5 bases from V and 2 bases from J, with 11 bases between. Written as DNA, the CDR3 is TGTGCCAGCTCAAACGTCGGGTCCACAGATACGCAGTATTTT. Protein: CASSNVGSTDTQYF.

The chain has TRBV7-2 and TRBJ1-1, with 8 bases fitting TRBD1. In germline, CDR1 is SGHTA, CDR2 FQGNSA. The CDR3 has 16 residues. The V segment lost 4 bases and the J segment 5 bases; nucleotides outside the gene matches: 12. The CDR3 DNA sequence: TGTGCCAGCAGCTCCAGGGGGCGAGGGTTGCGGACTGAAGCTTTCTTT. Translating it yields CASSSRGRGLRTEAFF.

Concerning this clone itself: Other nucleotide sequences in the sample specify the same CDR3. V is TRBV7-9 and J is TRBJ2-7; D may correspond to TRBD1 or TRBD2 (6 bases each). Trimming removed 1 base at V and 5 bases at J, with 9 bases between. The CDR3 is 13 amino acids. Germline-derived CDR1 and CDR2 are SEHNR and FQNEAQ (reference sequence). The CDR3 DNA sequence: TGTGCCAGCAGCTTAGTGGGGGGCCACGAGCAGTACTTC. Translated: CASSLVGGHEQYF.

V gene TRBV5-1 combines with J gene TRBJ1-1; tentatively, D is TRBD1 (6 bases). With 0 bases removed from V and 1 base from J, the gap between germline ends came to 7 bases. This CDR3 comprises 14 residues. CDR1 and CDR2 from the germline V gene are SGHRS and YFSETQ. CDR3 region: CASSLEQGNTEAFF. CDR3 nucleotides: TGCGCCAGCAGCTTGGAACAGGGGAACACTGAAGCTTTCTTT.

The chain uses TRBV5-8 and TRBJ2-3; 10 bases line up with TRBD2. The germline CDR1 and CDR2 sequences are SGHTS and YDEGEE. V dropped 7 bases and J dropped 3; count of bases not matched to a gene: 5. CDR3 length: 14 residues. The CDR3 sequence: CASCSGGQTDTQYF. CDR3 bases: TGTGCCAGCTGTAGCGGGGGGCAAACAGATACGCAGTATTTT.

The CDR3 loop is CASSFYRMLSLKGLKDQETQYF. The CDR3 nucleotides read TGTGCCAGCAGTTTCTACAGAATGCTAAGCTTAAAGGGTCTTAAGGACCAAGAGACCCAGTACTTC. The rearrangement uses TRBV28 and TRBJ2-5; D remains ambiguous. Deletions cut 3 bases from V and 0 bases from J, with 32 bases between. CDR1 is MDHEN, CDR2 SYDVKM, per germline. The CDR3 is 22 residues long.